The 28 T cell receptor beta chains listed next were all sequenced from one sample in a study of neoadjuvant anti-PD-1 for oral cavity cancer. TCRdb's table, derived via immunoSEQ multiplex PCR, lists solely in-frame clones and lacks some. The table has approximately 12,000 clones, over 50% seen once; the top ten hold roughly an eighth. The sample consisted of tumor tissue, taken before nivolumab (anti-PD-1) treatment. These receptors originate from a person aged 40 to 85 with oral cavity squamous cell carcinoma.

The sample holds a few counts of this clone. The chain uses TRBV15 and TRBJ2-5; TRBD1 or TRBD2 may be the D gene (5 bases each). There are 14 residues in the CDR3. CDR1 is LNHNV and CDR2 is YYDKDF in the germline V gene (reference sequence). V was pared by 3 bases and J by 3 bases, with 11 bases between. This chain's CDR3 is CATSRRGQEETQYF. In DNA form, the CDR3 reads TGTGCCACCAGCAGGAGGGGTCAAGAAGAGACCCAGTACTTC.

The gene calls are TRBV28 and TRBJ2-5; 7 nucleotides line up with TRBD1. Germline lookup yields CDR1 MDHEN and CDR2 SYDVKM. This CDR3 spans 14 amino acids. The V and J ends lost 10 bases and 5 bases, in that order; junction bases with no gene match: 13. The CDR3 sequence: CAIRDRVQGETQYF. The CDR3 nucleotides are TGTGCCATCAGAGACAGGGTGCAGGGGGAGACCCAGTACTTC.

This clone appeared a single time. The chain couples TRBV6-4 to TRBJ2-1; 9 bases fit TRBD2. Germline V CDR1 and CDR2: MRHNA, SNTAGT. The CDR3 loop spans 16 amino acids. V shed 5 bases and J 7 bases; nucleotides not matched to a gene: 12. CDR3 loop: CASSPDGGRASNEQFF. In DNA, the CDR3 is TGTGCCAGCAGTCCAGACGGCGGGAGGGCCTCGAATGAGCAGTTCTTC.

The genes are TRBV14 and TRBJ2-7; the D gene could be TRBD1 or TRBD2 (5 bases each). The length of the CDR3 is 15 residues. V was cut by 1 base and J by 9 bases, with 19 bases left in between. Germline loops: CDR1 SGHDN, CDR2 FVKESK. The CDR3 DNA is TGTGCCAGCAGCCAAGTATTCCCTCCGGGGCTGGGGCAGTACTTC. Translating it yields CASSQVFPPGLGQYF.

The gene calls are TRBV27 and TRBJ2-2; 11 nucleotides line up with TRBD2. Germline V gene sequence: CDR1 MNHEY, CDR2 SMNVEV (reference sequence). The CDR3 has 14 amino acids. The junction had 0 bases not matched to a gene; V was cut back by 4 bases and J by 5 bases. In DNA form, the CDR3 reads TGTGCCAGCAGTTCTAGCGGGAGGACCGGGGAGCTGTTTTTT. This gives the protein CASSSSGRTGELFF.

The chain employs TRBV30 and TRBJ2-7; 7 bases fit TRBD1. J gave up 3 bases and V 4 bases, and 6 bases lay outside the gene matches. Germline-derived CDR1 and CDR2 are GTSNPN and SVGIG (reference sequence). The CDR3 length is 13 residues. Here the CDR3 DNA reads TGTGCCTGGATGAGGGGGCTAGACTACGAGCAGTACTTC. This gives the protein CAWMRGLDYEQYF.

This clone showed up just a few times. The chain has TRBV9 and TRBJ1-1; tentatively, D is TRBD1 (6 bases). V was trimmed by 4 bases and J by 4 bases, leaving 17 bases between them. CDR3 size: 15 residues. Germline-derived CDR1 and CDR2 are SGDLS and YYNGEE. The CDR3 sequence: CASSPLQGFSTEAFF. The CDR3 bases are TGTGCCAGCAGCCCACTACAGGGATTCAGCACTGAAGCTTTCTTT.

The chain employs TRBV15 and TRBJ2-3, with D perhaps matching TRBD2 (5 bases). The V gene's germline CDR1 is LNHNV and CDR2 YYDKDF (reference sequence). Trimming shortened V by 1 base and J by 1 base, and 6 bases separated the two germline ends. This CDR3 is 14 amino acids long. CDR3: CATSRVLGTDTQYF. In DNA form, the CDR3 reads TGTGCCACCAGCAGAGTACTAGGCACAGATACGCAGTATTTT.

The rearrangement links TRBV27 to TRBJ2-7, with 9 bases identical to TRBD2. Per the germline V gene, CDR1 is MNHEY and CDR2 is SMNVEV (reference sequence). This CDR3 region has 16 residues. The V and J ends lost 3 bases and 2 bases, in that order; junction bases with no gene match: 8. The CDR3 is CASSFSPLAGPYEQYF. CDR3 in DNA: TGTGCCAGCAGTTTCTCCCCTCTAGCGGGGCCCTACGAGCAGTACTTC.

The chain has TRBV5-1 and TRBJ2-7, with TRBD1 matching 9 bases. The CDR3 runs to 17 residues. With V trimmed by 0 bases and J by 0 bases, 7 bases remained unmatched. The V gene's germline CDR1 is SGHRS and CDR2 YFSETQ. The CDR3 protein is CASSLEGQGRSSYEQYF. In nucleotides, the CDR3 is TGCGCCAGCAGCTTGGAGGGACAGGGCAGGAGCTCCTACGAGCAGTACTTC.

The chain uses TRBV7-2 and TRBJ2-1, with D perhaps given as TRBD1 or TRBD2 (5 bases each). CDR1 is SGHTA, CDR2 FQGNSA, per germline. Trimming took 5 bases from V and 5 from J, leaving 22 bases between them. The CDR3 loop spans 17 amino acids. For the CDR3, the DNA is TGTGCCAGCAGCCCCCCCCGGGGCTACCTAAACGACAATGAGCAGTTCTTC. The encoded protein is CASSPPRGYLNDNEQFF. Full variable domain (rest looked up from reference TRBV7-2 and TRBJ2-1): GAGVSQSPSNKVTEKGKDVELRCDPISGHTALYWYRQSLGQGLEFLIYFQGNSAPDKSGLPSDRFSAERTGGSVSTLTIQRTQQEDSAVYLCASSPPRGYLNDNEQFFGPGTRLTVL.

The chain carries TRBV11-3 and TRBJ2-2, with 7 bases aligning to TRBD2. Germline values: CDR1 SGHNT, CDR2 YENEEA. V was pared by 5 bases and J by 5 bases, with 8 bases of the junction left unmatched. The CDR3 has 15 residues. CDR3 region: CASSPGEGRTGELFF. CDR3 DNA: TGTGCCAGCAGCCCCGGGGAGGGCCGTACCGGGGAGCTGTTTTTT. The whole variable domain, remainder taken from reference TRBV11-3 and TRBJ2-2, is EAGVVQSPRYKIIEKKQPVAFWCNPISGHNTLYWYLQNLGQGPELLIRYENEEAVDDSQLPKDRFSAERLKGVDSTLKIQPAELGDSAVYLCASSPGEGRTGELFFGEGSRLTVL.

The chain uses TRBV6-1 and TRBJ2-1; D is uncertain. Germline values: CDR1 MNHNS, CDR2 SASEGT. V lost 8 bases and J lost 4, with 9 bases in between. The CDR3 runs to 12 residues. DNA for the CDR3: TGTGCCAGCGACTCGACTTACAATGAGCAGTTCTTC. Translating gives CASDSTYNEQFF.

The gene calls are TRBV5-4 and TRBJ1-1, with D unresolved. Trimming cost V 9 bases and J 1 base, with 7 bases left between them. The CDR3 is made up of 11 amino acids. The germline gives CDR1 SGHNT, CDR2 YYREEE (reference sequence). The CDR3 DNA reads TGTGCCACGCGACAGAACACTGAAGCTTTCTTT. It yields the protein CATRQNTEAFF.

By proportion, this clone is medium-sized. The chain is built from TRBV29-1 and TRBJ2-2, with 8 bases that match TRBD1. The V gene's germline CDR1 is SQVTM and CDR2 ANQGSEA. V dropped 5 bases and J dropped 0; count of bases not matched to a gene: 2. The CDR3 loop spans 14 amino acids. CDR3 loop: CSVRDRTNTGELFF. The CDR3 DNA is TGCAGCGTTAGGGACAGGACGAACACCGGGGAGCTGTTTTTT.

The V and J genes are TRBV6-6 and TRBJ1-1, with unresolved D. The CDR3 contains 15 residues. The V gene's germline CDR1 is MNHNY and CDR2 SVGAGI (reference sequence). V was trimmed by 6 bases and J by 0 bases, leaving 14 bases between them. CDR3 sequence (DNA): TGTGCCAGCAGGCATCGACGGAGCTTGAACACTGAAGCTTTCTTT. It encodes CASRHRRSLNTEAFF.

The chain has TRBV7-9 and TRBJ1-1; 8 bases line up with TRBD1. Germline V gives CDR1 SEHNR, CDR2 FQNEAQ (reference sequence). Germline trimming cut 3 bases from V and 7 bases from J; bases unmatched to any gene: 10. This CDR3 spans 15 amino acids. CDR3 nucleotides: TGTGCCAGCAGCTTTAATACGCAGGGGGCAAGTGAAGCTTTCTTT. Residues: CASSFNTQGASEAFF.

The CDR3 DNA reads TGTGCCAGCAAAGAGGCCGCGTGGCAGCCCCAGCATTTT. As protein: CASKEAAWQPQHF. The V and J genes are TRBV2 and TRBJ1-5, with D hard to call. V shed 7 bases and J shed 7 bases, with 14 bases lying between them. CDR1 is SNHLY, CDR2 FYNNEI, per germline. The CDR3 is 13 amino acids. The full variable domain, completed using reference TRBV2 and TRBJ1-5, is EPEVTQTPSHQVTQMGQEVILRCVPISNHLYFYWYRQILGQKVEFLVSFYNNEISEKSEIFDDQFSVERPDGSNFTLKIRSTKLEDSAMYFCASKEAAWQPQHFGDGTRLSIL.

The chain carries TRBV28 and TRBJ1-2, with D hard to call. The CDR3 sequence is 14 residues long. The V end was cut by 5 bases, the J end by 0 bases, with 10 bases between. From germline, CDR1 is MDHEN and CDR2 SYDVKM. CDR3 bases: TGTGCCAGCAGTGCCAGAACGGCTAACTATGGCTACACCTTC. It encodes CASSARTANYGYTF.

The chain uses TRBV7-8 and TRBJ2-5; D uncertain. Germline V gene sequence: CDR1 SGHVS, CDR2 FQNEAQ. This CDR3 region has 12 residues. The V gene lost 3 bases and the J gene lost 1 base, with 3 bases spanning the gap. CDR3 DNA sequence: TGTGCCAGCAGCTTCCTCCAAGAGACCCAGTACTTC. Its protein is CASSFLQETQYF.

The rearrangement joins TRBV28 to TRBJ1-5; D might be TRBD1 (5 bases). V shed 2 bases and J shed 6 bases, with 11 bases lying between them. This CDR3 is 14 amino acids long. Per germline, CDR1 MDHEN and CDR2 SYDVKM. The CDR3 here is CASSLGGVVQPQHF. In DNA form, the CDR3 reads TGTGCCAGCAGTTTAGGGGGGGTCGTTCAGCCCCAGCATTTT.

The chain employs TRBV6-5 and TRBJ2-1, with 10 positions matching TRBD2. The CDR3 has 12 amino acids. Germline CDR1 is MNHEY and CDR2 is SVGAGI. V trimming: 10 bases; J trimming: 8 bases; junction bases outside the gene matches: 5. Here the CDR3 reads CATLAGVDEQFF. The CDR3 region has the DNA TGTGCCACCCTAGCGGGAGTGGATGAGCAGTTCTTC.

The chain is built from TRBV4-1 and TRBJ2-3; D not resolved. Per germline, CDR1 MGHRA and CDR2 YSYEKL. CDR3 size: 13 residues. Trimming stripped 0 bases from V and 6 bases from J, with 7 bases between. CDR3: CASSQEVVDTQYF. In DNA form, the CDR3 reads TGCGCCAGCAGCCAAGAGGTCGTCGATACGCAGTATTTT.

The chain carries TRBV2 and TRBJ2-7, with unresolved D. Germline CDR1 and CDR2: SNHLY and FYNNEI. This CDR3 has 14 residues. V was shortened by 0 bases and J by 2 bases, with 8 bases between the two germline ends. The CDR3 reads CASSEAYGTYEQYF. The CDR3 DNA reads as TGTGCCAGCAGTGAAGCGTACGGAACCTACGAGCAGTACTTC.

V is TRBV19 and J is TRBJ1-3, with TRBD1 identical over 9 bases. Trimming cost V 7 bases and J 0 bases; bases outside gene matches: 4. Germline values: CDR1 LNHDA, CDR2 SQIVND (reference sequence). The CDR3 loop spans 15 amino acids. For the CDR3, the DNA is TGTGCCAGTAAGGACAGGGGCGTCTCTGGAAACACCATATATTTT. Translated, it gives CASKDRGVSGNTIYF. Supplemented by reference TRBV19 and TRBJ1-3, the full variable domain reads DGGITQSPKYLFRKEGQNVTLSCEQNLNHDAMYWYRQDPGQGLRLIYYSQIVNDFQKGDIAEGYSVSREKKESFPLTVTSAQKNPTAFYLCASKDRGVSGNTIYFGEGSWLTVV.

This clone was detected only a few times. V is TRBV5-4 and J is TRBJ1-2; TRBD1 matches at 7 bases. The CDR3 has 12 residues. CDR1 is SGHNT, CDR2 YYREEE, per germline (reference sequence). The ends lost 7 bases at V and 5 bases at J; junction bases unmatched: 5. In DNA, the CDR3 is TGTGCCAGCGGGGACAGAACATATGGCTACACCTTC. It encodes CASGDRTYGYTF. Drawing the rest from reference TRBV5-4 and TRBJ1-2, the complete variable domain is ETGVTQSPTHLIKTRGQQVTLRCSSQSGHNTVSWYQQALGQGPQFIFQYYREEENGRGNFPPRFSGLQFPNYSSELNVNALELDDSALYLCASGDRTYGYTFGSGTRLTVV.

This chain joins TRBV27 and TRBJ1-4, with D perhaps TRBD1 (6 bases). Germline V gives CDR1 MNHEY, CDR2 SMNVEV (reference sequence). The V and J ends lost 6 bases and 7 bases respectively, with 15 bases between them. The CDR3 consists of 14 residues. In DNA, the CDR3 is TGTGCCAGCAGCCCTACAGGGATTCTTGAAAAACTGTTTTTT. This sequence encodes CASSPTGILEKLFF.

The chain links TRBV11-2 to TRBJ2-5; 7 nucleotides agree with TRBD2. Trimming cost V 7 bases and J 0 bases; bases outside gene matches: 8. CDR3 length equals 15 residues. Germline V gives CDR1 SGHAT, CDR2 FQNNGV. CDR3 sequence (DNA): TGTGCCAGCACCCTAGCGGCAGGCAACCAAGAGACCCAGTACTTC. Encoded protein: CASTLAAGNQETQYF.